Listed below are T cell receptor beta chains from one sample, sequenced in a study of siplizumab effects on memory and regulatory T cells. Assay used: immunoSEQ multiplex PCR; TCRdb lists only in-frame clones, some missing. The table lists 110,000 or so clones, about 92% of them singletons, with approximately 0.32% in the top ten. The sequenced sample consisted of CD4+ T cells sorted from blood. These receptors all stem from a human donor in good health. The CDR3 runs from the conserved cysteine through the conserved F or W. Each record gives: J gene, V gene, CDR3 protein.

j_gene: TRBJ2-6; v_gene: TRBV11-2; CDR3aa: CASSFFTGTGANVLTF
j_gene: TRBJ2-7; v_gene: TRBV30; CDR3aa: CAWGRDEQYF
j_gene: TRBJ1-1; v_gene: TRBV15; CDR3aa: CATSRDLGVSSSTEAFF
j_gene: TRBJ2-5; v_gene: TRBV10-3; CDR3aa: CAISGSGQGKQETQYF
j_gene: TRBJ1-1; v_gene: TRBV5-4; CDR3aa: CASSPAGQLMNTEAFF
j_gene: TRBJ1-2; v_gene: TRBV7-9; CDR3aa: CASSLAPRGRNYGYTF
j_gene: TRBJ1-5; v_gene: TRBV19; CDR3aa: CASTRGAGIRAQHF
j_gene: TRBJ1-5; v_gene: TRBV2; CDR3aa: CASSNERDRRNQPQHF
j_gene: TRBJ2-5; v_gene: TRBV5-4; CDR3aa: CASSLPGRETQYF
j_gene: TRBJ2-1; v_gene: TRBV5-1; CDR3aa: CASSETLLTEQFF
j_gene: TRBJ2-5; v_gene: TRBV7-2; CDR3aa: CASNTDGSNQETQYF
j_gene: TRBJ1-1; v_gene: TRBV5-1; CDR3aa: CASSHRDTTEAFF
j_gene: TRBJ1-2; v_gene: TRBV27; CDR3aa: CASSFGGRNYGYTF
j_gene: TRBJ2-3; v_gene: TRBV30; CDR3aa: CAWSVWGTSSTDTQYF
j_gene: TRBJ2-1; v_gene: TRBV7-9; CDR3aa: CASSPLGSAGGAYNEQFF
j_gene: TRBJ1-4; v_gene: TRBV6-1; CDR3aa: CASREGTGNEKLFF